This T cell receptor beta chain was captured in a study of cytomegalovirus exposure and HLA in healthy donors. Findings and limits, study-wide: Serostatus for CMV was the only available immune exposure information. Being indistinguishable, some V segments were excluded, TRBV6-2 and TRBV6-3 among them. Several top significant clusters appeared, in a later analysis, to be linked to common viral pathogens.

With 60 Vbeta and 13 Jbeta primers, the PCR was carried out. Study processing details: Tens of millions of unique TCR beta chains, roughly 11 million of them shared, were counted by a later analysis. TCRdb's copy holds only in-frame clones and misses some; the assay was immunoSEQ multiplex PCR. V and J calls and clone size are those listed in that table; D and trimming were worked out from the DNA. In the table there are 150,000 to 200,000 clones, 68% of which are singletons. The CDR3 length is 14 residues. Trimming removed 0 bases from V and 4 bases from J, with 9 bases in between. Germline loops: CDR1 LNHDA, CDR2 SQIVND (reference sequence). In the case of this clone: The antigen is unknown.

This sequence was found in a man aged 50 to 60 in good health and CMV-seronegative. The specimen was PBMCs. The chain recombines TRBV19 with TRBJ1-1; D uncertain. CDR3 protein: CASSIDRRGTEAFF. CDR3 bases: TGTGCCAGTAGTATAGACAGGCGGGGCACTGAAGCTTTCTTT.